These T cell receptor beta chains were read from a single sample in a study of T cells in Graves' hyperthyroidism and ophthalmopathy. Via MiXCR, TCRdb re-called the multiplex PCR reads, giving one row per CDR3 protein. Among 600,000 or so distinct CDR3 sequences listed, around 15% were seen once. The sample was blood. The receptors stem from a woman between 50 and 59 years old with Graves' ophthalmopathy. Both conserved end residues are part of each CDR3. The order of the fields is clone size, V gene, J gene, D gene, CDR3 protein, CDR3 DNA. A D gene is named only where the DNA matches it firmly. Not all rows give a size; the values are once, few, many and, for expanded clones, a class.

>once|TRBV4-2|TRBJ1-5|-
CASSQAPVASRPQHF
TGTGCCAGCAGCCAGGCCCCTGTAGCTTCGAGGCCCCAGCATTTT
>-|TRBV11-2|TRBJ2-5|TRBD1
CASSLAAGGSGETQYF
TGTGCCAGCAGCTTAGCTGCAGGGGGCTCGGGAGAGACCCAGTACTTC
>many|TRBV7-9|TRBJ2-5|-
CASSPQSRISGRYQETQYF
TGTGCCAGCAGCCCCCAATCCAGGATTTCGGGCAGGTACCAAGAGACCCAGTACTTC
>-|TRBV24-1|TRBJ2-7|TRBD2
CATQPKAGVVEQYF
TGTGCCACCCAGCCAAAAGCGGGAGTGGTAGAGCAGTACTTC
>many|TRBV6-2/TRBV6-3|TRBJ2-7|-
CASSYSAGLSYEQYF
TGTGCCAGCAGTTACTCCGCGGGGCTCTCCTACGAGCAGTACTTC
>-|TRBV27|TRBJ2-5|TRBD1
CASYRGRFQETQYF
TGTGCCAGCTACAGGGGTCGGTTTCAAGAGACCCAGTACTTC
>many|TRBV27|TRBJ1-4|-
CASSSLMGGVYEKLFF
TGTGCCAGCAGTTCCTTGATGGGGGGGGTTTATGAAAAACTGTTTTTT
>-|TRBV5-1|TRBJ2-2|-
CASRTAMGAGELFF
TGCGCCAGCCGGACCGCCATGGGGGCCGGGGAGCTGTTTTTT
>-|TRBV2|TRBJ1-5|TRBD1
CASSEGTGVLILRQPQHF
TGTGCCAGCAGTGAGGGGACAGGGGTTTTGATATTACGTCAGCCCCAGCATTTT
>-|TRBV29-1|TRBJ1-2|-
CSVEGGRFPNYGYTF
TGCAGCGTTGAAGGGGGGAGGTTTCCAAACTATGGCTACACCTTC
>many|TRBV28|TRBJ2-7|TRBD2
CASSLFPSGTAEQYF
TGTGCCAGCAGTTTATTTCCTAGCGGGACGGCCGAGCAGTACTTC
>many|TRBV11-1|TRBJ1-4|-
CASSLRPGVNEKLFF
TGTGCCAGCAGCTTACGTCCAGGAGTTAATGAAAAACTGTTTTTT
>many|TRBV20-1|TRBJ2-7|-
CSANPSAGPGEQYF
TGCAGTGCTAACCCGTCAGCGGGCCCGGGGGAGCAGTACTTC
>-|TRBV3-1|TRBJ1-5|-
CASSHRTVSQPQHF
TGTGCCAGCAGCCATAGAACAGTGAGTCAGCCCCAGCATTTT
>many|TRBV7-8|TRBJ1-1|-
CASSLGGTPNTEAFF
TGTGCCAGCAGCTTAGGAGGGACCCCGAACACTGAAGCTTTCTTT
>many|TRBV7-2|TRBJ1-1|-
CASGAEAFF
TGTGCCAGCGGCGCTGAAGCTTTCTTT
>many|TRBV29-1|TRBJ1-2|-
CSVQEKANYGYTF
TGCAGCGTTCAAGAAAAGGCTAACTATGGCTACACCTTC
>many|TRBV12-5|TRBJ2-7|-
CASGHDSYEQYF
TGTGCTAGTGGCCATGATTCCTACGAGCAGTACTTC
>many|TRBV5-1|TRBJ2-6|-
CASSFGNGANVLTF
-
>many|TRBV11-2|TRBJ2-4|-
CASSIRTPLAKNIQYF
TGTGCCAGCAGCATCAGGACACCCCTAGCCAAAAACATTCAGTACTTC
>-|TRBV6-5|TRBJ2-1|-
CASSYAPGSQIYNEQFF
TGTGCCAGCAGTTACGCGCCGGGAAGCCAAATTTACAATGAGCAGTTCTTC
>few|TRBV4-3|TRBJ1-1|-
CASSQDFDTEAFF
TGCGCCAGCAGCCAAGATTTCGACACTGAAGCTTTCTTT
>many|TRBV7-9|TRBJ2-1|TRBD1
CASSDRTGGGLAGYNEQFF
TGTGCCAGCAGCGATAGGACAGGGGGAGGGCTAGCGGGTTACAATGAGCAGTTCTTC
>many|TRBV20-1|TRBJ2-1|TRBD2
CSAPSTSGRVYNEQFF
TGCAGTGCTCCCTCAACTAGCGGGAGAGTATACAATGAGCAGTTCTTC
>many|TRBV5-1|TRBJ2-7|TRBD2
CASSRTSGVGYEQYF
TGCGCCAGCAGTAGGACTAGCGGTGTCGGCTACGAGCAGTACTTC
>many|TRBV6-2/TRBV6-3|TRBJ2-5|-
CASSERAEETQYF
TGTGCCAGCAGTGAGCGGGCAGAAGAGACCCAGTACTTC
>-|TRBV5-8|TRBJ1-1|-
CAWPETEAFF
TGTGCCTGGCCAGAGACTGAAGCTTTCTTT
>few|TRBV28|TRBJ2-3|TRBD2
CASFPLAGRTDTQYF
TGTGCCAGCTTCCCCCTAGCGGGTCGCACAGATACGCAGTATTTT
>-|TRBV11-2|TRBJ2-1|TRBD2
CASSGGTNGFGNEQFF
TGTGCCAGCAGCGGGGGGACTAACGGGTTCGGGAATGAGCAGTTCTTC
>-|TRBV15|TRBJ2-2|TRBD2
CATSRDPRTSGTGELFF
TGTGCCACCAGCAGAGATCCGCGGACTAGCGGCACCGGGGAGCTGTTTTTT
>-|TRBV7-9|TRBJ2-1|-
CASSLGLGGIGRNEQFF
TGTGCCAGCAGCTTAGGCTTGGGTGGGATAGGAAGGAATGAGCAGTTCTTC
>many|TRBV24-1|TRBJ2-1|TRBD2
CATSDPSGNNEQFF
TGTGCCACCAGTGATCCTAGCGGCAACAATGAGCAGTTCTTC
>many|TRBV28|TRBJ1-5|TRBD1
CASRSDRAHNQPQHF
TGTGCCAGCAGAAGCGACAGGGCCCACAATCAGCCCCAGCATTTT
>few|TRBV4-2|TRBJ2-5|TRBD2
CASSQDPSTSGSGETQYF
TGTGCCAGCAGCCAAGATCCCTCGACTAGCGGGAGTGGGGAGACCCAGTACTTC
>few|TRBV4-3|TRBJ2-7|TRBD1
CASSQDPSWDRGEQYF
TGCGCCAGCAGCCAAGATCCGAGTTGGGACAGGGGAGAGCAGTACTTC
>many|TRBV24-1|TRBJ2-1|-
CATGENEQFF
TGTGCCACCGGTGAGAATGAGCAGTTCTTC
>many|TRBV7-2|TRBJ1-5|TRBD1
CASSSGQVSNQPQHF
TGTGCCAGCAGCTCGGGACAGGTTAGCAATCAGCCCCAGCATTTT
>few|TRBV30|TRBJ1-2|-
CAWRPGGREDYTF
TGTGCCTGGAGACCTGGAGGCAGGGAGGATTACACCTTC
>-|TRBV19|TRBJ1-5|TRBD1
CASSTRGLGNQPQHF
TGTGCCAGTAGTACCAGGGGGCTGGGCAATCAGCCCCAGCATTTT
>many|TRBV2|TRBJ2-1|TRBD2
CASSEGRLAGGYNEQFF
TGTGCCAGCAGTGAAGGCAGGCTAGCGGGAGGCTACAATGAGCAGTTCTTC
>-|TRBV29-1|TRBJ1-1|-
CSVSDSLNTEAFF
TGCAGCGTTTCGGACAGCCTGAACACTGAAGCTTTCTTT
>many|TRBV28|TRBJ1-2|-
CASSPPRGGGRMHYGYTF
TGTGCCAGCAGTCCCCCCCGGGGTGGGGGCAGGATGCACTATGGCTACACCTTC
>many|TRBV27|TRBJ2-1|-
CASSWGSAAYNEQFF
TGTGCCAGCAGTTGGGGGAGCGCCGCCTACAATGAGCAGTTCTTC
>many|TRBV29-1|TRBJ2-2|TRBD2
CSVLAGAVPGELFF
TGCAGCGTTTTAGCGGGAGCGGTCCCTGGGGAGCTGTTTTTT
>few|TRBV12-5|TRBJ2-3|TRBD1
CASGLGTGGAPDTQYF
TGTGCTAGTGGTTTGGGAACAGGGGGCGCGCCAGATACGCAGTATTTT
>many|TRBV2|TRBJ2-7|-
CASGRLTYEQYF
TGTGCCAGCGGTCGCCTTACCTACGAGCAGTACTTC
>many|TRBV20-1|TRBJ2-3|TRBD1
CSARKSRDRVSPDTQYF
TGCAGTGCTAGAAAATCCCGGGACAGGGTTTCACCAGATACGCAGTATTTT
>-|TRBV7-9|TRBJ2-7|TRBD1
CASSFENRGIQAEQYF
TGTGCCAGCAGCTTCGAAAACAGGGGAATTCAGGCCGAGCAGTACTTC
>many|TRBV28|TRBJ2-2|TRBD1
CASSSPGQGNTGELFF
TGTGCCAGCAGTTCGCCGGGACAGGGCAACACCGGGGAGCTGTTTTTT
>few|TRBV6-5|TRBJ2-5|TRBD2
CASSYPKSGSLGKGETQYF
TGTGCCAGCAGTTACCCCAAAAGCGGGAGTTTGGGGAAAGGGGAGACCCAGTACTTC
>few|TRBV10-3|TRBJ2-7|-
CAISESAAPYF
TGTGCCATCAGTGAGTCGGCTGCGCCGTACTTC
>-|TRBV6-2/TRBV6-3|TRBJ1-5|-
CASSYSFNQPQHF
TGTGCCAGCAGTTACAGCTTCAATCAGCCCCAGCATTTT
>many|TRBV7-9|TRBJ2-1|-
CASSLDGGISYNEQFF
TGTGCCAGCAGCTTAGATGGGGGGATCTCCTACAATGAGCAGTTCTTC
>many|TRBV18|TRBJ2-6|-
CASSLLTGPGANVLTF
TGTGCCAGCTCACTCCTGACAGGTCCTGGGGCCAACGTCCTGACTTTC